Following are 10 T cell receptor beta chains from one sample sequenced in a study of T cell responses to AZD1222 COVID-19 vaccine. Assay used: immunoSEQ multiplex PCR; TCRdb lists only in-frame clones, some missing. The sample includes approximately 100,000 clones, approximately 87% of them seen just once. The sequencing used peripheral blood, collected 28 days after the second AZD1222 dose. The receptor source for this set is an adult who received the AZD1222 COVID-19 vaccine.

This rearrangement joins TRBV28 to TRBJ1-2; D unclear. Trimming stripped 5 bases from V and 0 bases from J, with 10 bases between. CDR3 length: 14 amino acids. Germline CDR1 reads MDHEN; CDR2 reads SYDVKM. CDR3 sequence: CASSQPGANYGYTF. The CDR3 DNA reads TGTGCCAGCAGTCAACCGGGAGCTAACTATGGCTACACCTTC.

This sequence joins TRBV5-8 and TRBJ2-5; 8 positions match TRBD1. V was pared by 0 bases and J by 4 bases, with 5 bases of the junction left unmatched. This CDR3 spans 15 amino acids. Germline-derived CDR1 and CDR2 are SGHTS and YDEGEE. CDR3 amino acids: CASSLEQGAVETQYF. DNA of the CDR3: TGTGCCAGCAGCTTGGAGCAGGGGGCTGTAGAGACCCAGTACTTC.

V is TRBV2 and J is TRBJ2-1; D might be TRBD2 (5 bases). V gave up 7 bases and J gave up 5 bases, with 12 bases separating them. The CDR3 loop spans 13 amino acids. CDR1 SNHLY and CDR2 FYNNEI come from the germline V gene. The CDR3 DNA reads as TGTGCCAGCAATTCGGGGATAAACAATGAGCAGTTCTTC. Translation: CASNSGINNEQFF.

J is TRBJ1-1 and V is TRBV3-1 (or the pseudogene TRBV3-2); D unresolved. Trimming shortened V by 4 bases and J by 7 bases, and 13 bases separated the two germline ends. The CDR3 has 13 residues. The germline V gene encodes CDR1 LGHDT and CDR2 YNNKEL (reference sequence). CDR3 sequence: CASSPTLIGEAFF. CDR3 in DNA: TGTGCCAGCAGCCCGACACTGATCGGTGAAGCTTTCTTT.

CDR3: CASGTLTSGVEADTQYF. The CDR3 DNA is TGTGCCAGCGGAACGCTTACTAGCGGGGTGGAGGCAGATACGCAGTATTTT. J is TRBJ2-3 and V is TRBV7-2, with 10 bases that match TRBD2. V dropped 8 bases and J dropped 4; count of bases not matched to a gene: 15. The V gene's germline CDR1 is SGHTA and CDR2 FQGNSA. The CDR3 has 17 amino acids.

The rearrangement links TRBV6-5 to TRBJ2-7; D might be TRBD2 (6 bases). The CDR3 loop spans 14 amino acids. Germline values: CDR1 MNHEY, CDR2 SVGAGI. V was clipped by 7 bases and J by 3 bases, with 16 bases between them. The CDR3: CASTHRLGLYEQYF. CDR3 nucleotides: TGTGCCAGCACCCACCGACTGGGACTCTACGAGCAGTACTTC.

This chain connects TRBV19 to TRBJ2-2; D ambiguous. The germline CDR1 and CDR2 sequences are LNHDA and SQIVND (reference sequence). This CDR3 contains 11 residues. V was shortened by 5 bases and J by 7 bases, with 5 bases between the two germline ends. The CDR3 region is CASSGYGELFF. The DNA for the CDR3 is TGTGCCAGTAGTGGATACGGGGAGCTGTTTTTT.

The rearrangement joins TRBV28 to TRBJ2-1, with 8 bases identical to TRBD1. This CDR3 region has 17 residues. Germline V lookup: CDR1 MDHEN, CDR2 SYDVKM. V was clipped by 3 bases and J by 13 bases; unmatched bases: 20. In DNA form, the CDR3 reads TGTGCCAGCAGTTTTTCGGGGCTGGGCAGGGGGCGCGCTGGTCAGTTCTTC. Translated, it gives CASSFSGLGRGRAGQFF. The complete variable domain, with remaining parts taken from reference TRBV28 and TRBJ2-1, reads DVKVTQSSRYLVKRTGEKVFLECVQDMDHENMFWYRQDPGLGLRLIYFSYDVKMKEKGDIPEGYSVSREKKERFSLILESASTNQTSMYLCASSFSGLGRGRAGQFFGPGTRLTVL.

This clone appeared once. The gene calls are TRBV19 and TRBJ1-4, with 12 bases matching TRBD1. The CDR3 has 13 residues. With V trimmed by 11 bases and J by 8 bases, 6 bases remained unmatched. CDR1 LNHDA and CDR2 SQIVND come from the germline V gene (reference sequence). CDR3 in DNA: TGTGCCGTCCGGGACAGGGGGCGAGAAAAACTGTTTTTT. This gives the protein CAVRDRGREKLFF. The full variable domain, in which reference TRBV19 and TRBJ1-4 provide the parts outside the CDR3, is DGGITQSPKYLFRKEGQNVTLSCEQNLNHDAMYWYRQDPGQGLRLIYYSQIVNDFQKGDIAEGYSVSREKKESFPLTVTSAQKNPTAFYLCAVRDRGREKLFFGSGTQLSVL.

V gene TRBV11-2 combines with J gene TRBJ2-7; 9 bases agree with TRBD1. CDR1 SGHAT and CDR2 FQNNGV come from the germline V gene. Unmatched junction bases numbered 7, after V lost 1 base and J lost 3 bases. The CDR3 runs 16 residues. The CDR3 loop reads CASSLAPTGGLYEQYF. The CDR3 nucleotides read TGTGCCAGCAGCTTAGCCCCGACAGGGGGTCTCTACGAGCAGTACTTC.